Below, 26 T cell receptor beta chains from the same sample are listed, as sequenced in a study of T cells in Graves' hyperthyroidism and ophthalmopathy. Researchers took RNA transcripts and amplified the TCR beta CDR3 regions from them. In the first-round RT-PCR of the TCR CDR3, the HTBI primer set was used. TCRdb analysed the multiplex PCR reads with MiXCR anew, one entry per CDR3 protein. The sample holds nearly 600,000 distinct CDR3 sequences, 13% to 15% seen once. The sample was blood. These TCRs come from a woman aged 18-29 years with Graves' ophthalmopathy.

This clonotype has ten or more counts. The J gene is TRBJ1-2, the V gene TRBV28, with TRBD1 as a possible D gene (6 bases). Germline CDR1 and CDR2: MDHEN and SYDVKM. The length of the CDR3 is 13 residues. The V and J ends lost 6 bases and 6 bases respectively, with 14 bases between them. Written as DNA, the CDR3 is TGTGCCAGCAGACTGTACAGGGAGGATGGCTACACCTTC. It codes for CASRLYREDGYTF.

The table lists this clonotype with many counts. The gene calls are TRBV27 and TRBJ2-7, with D possibly TRBD1 on 6 matching bases. The CDR3 consists of 15 residues. Germline V gene data show CDR1 as MNHEY and CDR2 as SMNVEV (reference sequence). V gave up 3 bases and J gave up 2 bases, with 14 bases separating them. The DNA of the CDR3 is TGTGCCAGCAGTTTCGGACAGCTCTGCGCCTACGAGCAGTACTTC. It specifies CASSFGQLCAYEQYF.

This clonotype was detected ten times or more. The CDR3, as DNA: TGTGCCAGCAGCCATGGACAGACCTACGAGCAGTACTTC. It is translated as CASSHGQTYEQYF. The chain recombines TRBV12-3 or TRBV12-4 with TRBJ2-7, with TRBD1 as a possible D gene (6 bases). V was trimmed by 6 bases and J by 2 bases, leaving 11 bases between them. The CDR3 extends over 13 amino acids.

This clonotype occurred many times. The V gene is TRBV12-3 or TRBV12-4, the J gene TRBJ2-1; D might be TRBD2 (5 bases). Trimming shortened V by 2 bases and J by 6 bases, and 20 bases separated the two germline ends. The CDR3 length is 17 residues. This CDR3 is CASSLYPPRVPFNEQFF. CDR3 bases: TGTGCCAGCAGTTTATACCCGCCGCGGGTCCCTTTCAATGAGCAGTTCTTC.

At least ten counts were recorded for this clonotype. The J gene is TRBJ2-7, the V gene TRBV28, with 9 positions matching TRBD1. V lost 5 bases, J lost 2 bases, and 10 bases stayed unmatched. Germline V gene data show CDR1 as MDHEN and CDR2 as SYDVKM. This CDR3 has 16 amino acids. The DNA for the CDR3 is TGTGCCAGCAGTCCCGCCCCCGGGACAGGGCCCTACGAGCAGTACTTC. Protein sequence: CASSPAPGTGPYEQYF.

This clonotype was seen many times. This chain connects TRBV10-3 to TRBJ2-2; tentatively, D is TRBD1 (5 bases). CDR1 and CDR2 from the germline V gene are ENHRY and SYGVKD. CDR3 length: 16 residues. Trimming shortened V by 8 bases and J by 1 base, and 17 bases separated the two germline ends. The CDR3 loop reads CAIPSPSTGNTGELFF. CDR3 bases: TGTGCCATCCCCTCCCCGTCTACAGGGAACACCGGGGAGCTGTTTTTT.

This clonotype was observed a few times. The chain uses TRBV7-9 and TRBJ1-2, with D possibly TRBD1 on 5 matching bases. This CDR3 is 12 amino acids long. CDR1 is SEHNR and CDR2 is FQNEAQ in the germline V gene (reference sequence). Trimming stripped 4 bases from V and 9 bases from J, with 12 bases between. CDR3 amino acids: CASSSNGGSYTF. The CDR3 region has the DNA TGTGCCAGCAGCTCCAATGGGGGTAGCTACACCTTC.

At least ten counts were recorded for this clonotype. The chain is built from TRBV7-2 and TRBJ1-1; no firm D call. Trimming removed 1 base at V and 0 bases at J, with 6 bases between. Germline V gene data show CDR1 as SGHTA and CDR2 as FQGNSA. The CDR3 loop spans 14 amino acids. CDR3 sequence (DNA): TGTGCCAGCAGCTTAGTGTCAGTGAACACTGAAGCTTTCTTT. Translating gives CASSLVSVNTEAFF.

This clonotype was found a few times. The V call is TRBV20-1, the J call TRBJ2-5; TRBD2 matches at 11 bases. V shed 1 base, J shed 6 bases, and the junction held 4 bases outside the gene matches. The CDR3 is 14 residues long. CDR1 and CDR2 (germline): DFQATT, SNEGSKA (reference sequence). CDR3 bases: TGCAGTGCTAGAGGACTAGCGGGATACCAGACCCAGTACTTC. Protein sequence: CSARGLAGYQTQYF.

This clonotype showed up many times. The rearrangement uses TRBV20-1 and TRBJ2-3, with D maybe TRBD2 (5 bases). The CDR3 totals 15 residues. The V end lost 7 bases, the J end lost 1 base, and 18 bases lay between the germline ends. Germline CDR1 DFQATT, CDR2 SNEGSKA (reference sequence). The CDR3 coding sequence is TGCAGTGGCAGAGGGATGCACTTTCGCACAGATACGCAGTATTTT. It translates to CSGRGMHFRTDTQYF.

In its sample, this clonotype was seen a few times. This chain joins TRBV5-1 and TRBJ2-7; TRBD2 matches at 16 bases. This CDR3 comprises 20 residues. The trim removed 1 base at V and 3 bases at J, leaving 13 bases unmatched. Germline V gives CDR1 SGHRS, CDR2 YFSETQ. Here the CDR3 DNA reads TGCGCCAGCAGCTTGCCCACAGGGACTAGCGGGAGGGCCGTTTTCTACGAGCAGTACTTC. Its protein is CASSLPTGTSGRAVFYEQYF.

Concerning this clonotype itself: A read error may explain this, as a much larger clone is one base away. This chain links TRBV30 with TRBJ2-1; D unresolved. The V gene's germline CDR1 is GTSNPN and CDR2 SVGIG (reference sequence). The CDR3 extends over 11 amino acids. V lost 8 bases and J lost 8, with 13 bases in between. CDR3 in amino acids: CAGDSNDEQFF. CDR3 nucleotide sequence: TGTGCCGGGGATAGCAACGATGAGCAGTTCTTC.

This clonotype was seen many times. CDR3 sequence reads: CASSYPLANEQFF. The CDR3 DNA reads as TGTGCCAGCAGTTACCCTCTAGCGAATGAGCAGTTCTTC. The chain combines TRBV12-3 or TRBV12-4 with TRBJ2-1; D is possibly TRBD2 (6 bases). CDR3 size: 13 residues. Trimming removed 4 bases from V and 7 bases from J, with 11 bases in between.

This clonotype was seen ten or more times. The chain links TRBV6-1 to TRBJ2-7; D is perhaps TRBD2 (5 bases). CDR1 and CDR2 from the germline V gene are MNHNS and SASEGT. The germline V and J ends were trimmed by 5 bases and 0 bases, with 11 bases remaining between them. This CDR3 spans 14 amino acids. The CDR3 DNA follows: TGTGCCAGCAGTCAAAGAGGGAGCTCCTACGAGCAGTACTTC. Protein: CASSQRGSSYEQYF.

Worth noting for this clonotype: The germline gene is not matched at one end of the junction; a read error may be the cause. The gene calls are TRBV9 and TRBJ2-7; 10 bases are shared with TRBD1. The CDR3 contains 15 residues. In germline, CDR1 is SGDLS, CDR2 YYNGEE. The CDR3 here is CTSSVGGTGDYEQYF. In DNA form, the CDR3 reads TGTACCAGCAGCGTAGGGGGGACAGGGGACTACGAGCAGTACTTC. Complete variable domain (other parts from reference TRBV9 and TRBJ2-7): DSGVTQTPKHLITATGQRVTLRCSPRSGDLSVYWYQQSLDQGLQFLIQYYNGEERAKGNILERFSAQQFPDLHSELNLSSLELGDSALYFCTSSVGGTGDYEQYFGPGTRLTVT.

At least ten counts were recorded for this clonotype. The V and J genes are TRBV7-3 and TRBJ1-1, with D uncertain. The CDR3 loop spans 12 amino acids. Germline CDR1 is SGHTA and CDR2 is FQGTGA. Deletions cut 5 bases from V and 1 base from J, with 5 bases between. The CDR3 reads CASSNGNTEAFF. As DNA, the CDR3 is TGTGCCAGCAGCAACGGGAACACTGAAGCTTTCTTT.

In this sample, this clonotype turned up a few times. CDR3 nucleotides: TGTGCCAGCAGCAATGCCAGGGGACTGCTCTCTGGAAACACCATATATTTT. It yields the protein CASSNARGLLSGNTIYF. V gene TRBV7-9 combines with J gene TRBJ1-3, with a weak D call TRBD1 (6 bases). The germline CDR1 and CDR2 sequences are SEHNR and FQNEAQ (reference sequence). This CDR3 comprises 17 residues. Trimming left V 5 bases short and J 0 bases short, with 17 bases between.

This clonotype was detected only a few times. The V call is TRBV9, the J call TRBJ1-1, with D perhaps TRBD1 (5 bases). Trimming cost V 0 bases and J 4 bases, with 7 bases left between them. Looked up from germline, CDR1 is SGDLS and CDR2 is YYNGEE. CDR3 length: 13 amino acids. CDR3 in amino acids: CASSVGGTTEAFF. The CDR3 DNA reads TGTGCCAGCAGCGTAGGAGGGACCACTGAAGCTTTCTTT.

This chain joins TRBV30 and TRBJ2-7; D not resolved. The CDR3 runs 15 residues. Trimming pared 0 bases from V and 0 bases from J, leaving 12 bases between. CDR1 and CDR2 from the germline V gene are GTSNPN and SVGIG (reference sequence). CDR3: CAWSVRFLSSYEQYF. In nucleotides, the CDR3 is TGTGCCTGGAGTGTACGGTTTCTTTCCTCCTACGAGCAGTACTTC.

The chain couples TRBV10-3 to TRBJ1-2; D not certain. The length of the CDR3 is 16 residues. CDR1 is ENHRY and CDR2 is SYGVKD in the germline V gene. V was shortened by 1 base and J by 1 base, with 13 bases between the two germline ends. The CDR3 DNA sequence: TGTGCCATCAGTGAGTGGTTGGCAGGAGATAACTATGGCTACACCTTC. Protein product: CAISEWLAGDNYGYTF.

A word on this clonotype: A much larger clone differs from this one at a single base, so this may be a read error. This chain links TRBV24-1 with TRBJ2-3; unclear D gene. Trimming stripped 9 bases from V and 4 bases from J, with 16 bases between. This CDR3 has 14 amino acids. Germline V gene lookup returns CDR1 KGHDR and CDR2 SFDVKD. The CDR3: CATRSRQAADTQYF. The CDR3 DNA reads as TGTGCCACCCGATCCCGCCAGGCCGCAGATACGCAGTATTTT.

This clonotype was seen repeatedly, ten times or more. The chain uses TRBV28 and TRBJ2-7; 7 bases agree with TRBD1. CDR1 is MDHEN, CDR2 SYDVKM, per germline. The V segment lost 5 bases and the J segment 2 bases; nucleotides outside the gene matches: 3. CDR3 length: 13 amino acids. Written as DNA, the CDR3 is TGTGCCAGCAGTCCGGGACAGACCTACGAGCAGTACTTC. As protein: CASSPGQTYEQYF.

This clonotype was seen a handful of times. The chain couples TRBV19 to TRBJ2-1; D is unresolved. CDR1 is LNHDA and CDR2 is SQIVND in the germline V gene (reference sequence). The CDR3 spans 17 residues. Trimming took 0 bases from V and 2 from J, leaving 14 bases between them. Here the CDR3 reads CASSIDGIAPPYNEQFF. The CDR3 nucleotides are TGTGCCAGTAGTATAGACGGTATCGCTCCTCCCTACAATGAGCAGTTCTTC.

This clonotype was detected ten times or more. The V gene is TRBV12-5, the J gene TRBJ2-7; 7 bases are shared with TRBD1. CDR1 is LGHNT, CDR2 FRNRAP, per germline. The V and J ends lost 1 base and 0 bases, in that order; junction bases with no gene match: 6. The CDR3 covers 16 residues. The CDR3 is CASGLARDRHSYEQYF. CDR3 coding DNA: TGTGCTAGTGGTTTGGCCCGGGACAGACACTCCTACGAGCAGTACTTC.

This rearrangement joins TRBV24-1 to TRBJ2-5; the match to TRBD2 covers 12 bases. The CDR3 consists of 16 residues. After removal of 4 bases from V and 5 bases from J, the junction contained 7 bases not matched to a gene. CDR1 KGHDR and CDR2 SFDVKD come from the germline V gene. CDR3 DNA: TGTGCCACCAGTGACCCCTGGACTAGCGGGAAGGAGACCCAGTACTTC. This sequence encodes CATSDPWTSGKETQYF.

This clonotype was counted ten times or more. This chain connects TRBV7-9 to TRBJ1-1, with TRBD1 matching 7 bases. The CDR3 sequence is 13 residues long. Germline V lookup: CDR1 SEHNR, CDR2 FQNEAQ (reference sequence). Trimming took 8 bases from V and 4 from J; bases not matched to a gene: 7. The CDR3 DNA reads as TGTGCCAGCTCGCCGACAGGGTCCACTGAAGCTTTCTTT. Translated: CASSPTGSTEAFF.